Listed below are T cell receptor beta chains from one sample, sequenced in a study of OX40 agonist ivuxolimab in advanced cancers. The assay was immunoSEQ multiplex PCR, and TCRdb's table has in-frame clones only and misses some. The table includes 72,000 or so clones, 70% to 90% detected once. The sequenced sample was CD4+ or CD8+ T cells sorted from blood, obtained in a trial of the OX40 agonist ivuxolimab. Receptors were obtained from an adult with an advanced solid tumor such as melanoma, head and neck, liver or kidney cancer. The CDR3 runs from the conserved cysteine through the conserved F or W. A D gene is named only where the DNA matches it firmly. Part of the rows lack a size; the others show once, few, many or a class for expanded clones.

V: TRBV5-4; J: TRBJ1-6; D: -; size: -; DNA: TGTGCCAGCAGCTTGGAGGGGCCGGCAAATTCACCCCTCCACTTT; CDR3: CASSLEGPANSPLHF
V: TRBV6-5; J: TRBJ2-3; D: -; size: -; DNA: TGTGCCAGCAGTAGCAGGGAAGGCACAGATACGCAGTATTTT; CDR3: CASSSREGTDTQYF
V: TRBV6-5; J: TRBJ1-2; D: -; size: -; DNA: TGTGCCAGCAGTTACTCTGGGGCTCCAGACTATGGCTACACCTTC; CDR3: CASSYSGAPDYGYTF
V: TRBV9; J: TRBJ1-3; D: TRBD1; size: few; DNA: TGTGCCAGCAGCCCTCGGACAGGGCCAGGAAACACCATATATTTT; CDR3: CASSPRTGPGNTIYF
V: TRBV19; J: TRBJ1-4; D: -; size: -; DNA: TGTGCCAGTAGCAGGTTCGGGCCTAATGAAAAACTGTTTTTT; CDR3: CASSRFGPNEKLFF
V: TRBV5-5; J: TRBJ2-1; D: -; size: few; DNA: TGTGCCAGCAGCTTGGGGGGGAGCTCCTACAATGAGCAGTTCTTC; CDR3: CASSLGGSSYNEQFF
V: TRBV6-5; J: TRBJ1-5; D: -; size: -; DNA: TGTGCCAGCAGTTACTCGGGGGCGAATCAGCCCCAGCATTTT; CDR3: CASSYSGANQPQHF
V: TRBV30; J: TRBJ2-7; D: -; size: -; DNA: TGTGCCTGGAGTGTAGGGCTCGGCTACGAGCAGCACTTC; CDR3: CAWSVGLGYEQHF
V: TRBV6-5; J: TRBJ2-6; D: -; size: -; DNA: TGTGCCAGCCGGGACTCTGGGGCCAACGTCCTGACTTTC; CDR3: CASRDSGANVLTF
V: TRBV18; J: TRBJ1-4; D: -; size: -; DNA: TGTGCCAGCTCACCAAACAGGGCAGGTGAAAAACTGTTTTTT; CDR3: CASSPNRAGEKLFF
V: TRBV19; J: TRBJ2-7; D: -; size: -; DNA: TGTGCCACAAAACAGGACTACGAGCAGTACTTC; CDR3: CATKQDYEQYF
V: TRBV2; J: TRBJ1-4; D: -; size: -; DNA: TGTGCCAGCAGGACGGATTATGAAAAACTGTTTTTT; CDR3: CASRTDYEKLFF
V: TRBV6-5; J: TRBJ2-7; D: TRBD1; size: -; DNA: TGTGCCAGCAAAATTGGGACAGGGGGTCGCGAGCAGTACTTC; CDR3: CASKIGTGGREQYF
V: TRBV5-5; J: TRBJ1-2; D: -; size: once; DNA: TGTGCCAGCAGCCTGGGGGCAGGCCCGAGCTATGGCTACACCTTC; CDR3: CASSLGAGPSYGYTF
V: TRBV5-1; J: TRBJ1-4; D: TRBD1; size: -; DNA: TGCGCCAGCAGCTTGGGGGACAGGGGTCGGGGTGAAAAACTGTTTTTT; CDR3: CASSLGDRGRGEKLFF
V: TRBV12-5; J: TRBJ2-2; D: -; size: once; DNA: TGTGCTAGTGGTTTGAGGGACGGAAACACCGGGGAGCTGTTTTTT; CDR3: CASGLRDGNTGELFF
V: TRBV7-9; J: TRBJ1-6; D: -; size: -; DNA: TGTGCCAGCAGCCGCGGGGTGGACAGAGATAATTCACCCCTCCACTTT; CDR3: CASSRGVDRDNSPLHF
V: TRBV28; J: TRBJ1-3; D: TRBD1; size: -; DNA: TGTGCCACGGACAGGGCGAGCTCTGGAAACACCATATATTTT; CDR3: CATDRASSGNTIYF
V: TRBV7-9; J: TRBJ2-7; D: -; size: once; DNA: TGTGCCAGCAGCTTACCCCTGAGGACCTACGAGCAGTACTTC; CDR3: CASSLPLRTYEQYF
V: TRBV18; J: TRBJ1-1; D: TRBD1; size: once; DNA: TGTGCCAGCTCACCACCGACAGGGGGCCTGAACACTGAAGCTTTCTTT; CDR3: CASSPPTGGLNTEAFF
V: TRBV7-3; J: TRBJ2-7; D: -; size: -; DNA: TGTGCCAGCAGCCTCAACTACGAGCAGTACTTC; CDR3: CASSLNYEQYF
V: TRBV19; J: TRBJ1-4; D: -; size: -; DNA: TGTGCCAGTAGTATAGACCCAAACAATGAAAAACTGTTTTTT; CDR3: CASSIDPNNEKLFF
V: TRBV21-1; J: TRBJ1-4; D: -; size: -; DNA: TGTGCCAGCAGCAATCTAGAGCCGGGACAGAAAAATGAAAAACTGTTTTTT; CDR3: CASSNLEPGQKNEKLFF
V: TRBV19; J: TRBJ2-3; D: -; size: -; DNA: TGTGCCAGTAGTATTGGCACAGATACGCAGTATTTT; CDR3: CASSIGTDTQYF
V: TRBV2; J: TRBJ2-2; D: -; size: -; DNA: TGTGCCAGCAACCTTCAGGGAACCGGGGAGCTGTTTTTT; CDR3: CASNLQGTGELFF